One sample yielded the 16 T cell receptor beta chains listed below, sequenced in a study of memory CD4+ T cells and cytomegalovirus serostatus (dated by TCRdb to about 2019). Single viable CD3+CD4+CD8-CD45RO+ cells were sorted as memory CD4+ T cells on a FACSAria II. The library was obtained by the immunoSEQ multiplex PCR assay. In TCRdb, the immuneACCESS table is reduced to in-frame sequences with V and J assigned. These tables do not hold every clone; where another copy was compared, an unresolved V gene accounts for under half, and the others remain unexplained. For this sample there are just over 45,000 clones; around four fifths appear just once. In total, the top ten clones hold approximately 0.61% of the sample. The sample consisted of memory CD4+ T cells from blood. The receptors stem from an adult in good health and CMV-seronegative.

In DNA form, the CDR3 reads TGCGCCAGCAGTCTTAGGGGACAGGGGGAACCACGGTACGACGTCCTGACTTTC. It specifies CASSLRGQGEPRYDVLTF. The chain couples TRBV23-1 to TRBJ2-6; 11 positions agree with TRBD1. TRBV23-1 is labeled an ORF, and its function is uncertain. The CDR3 runs 18 residues. V shed 4 bases and J 11 bases; nucleotides not matched to a gene: 16.

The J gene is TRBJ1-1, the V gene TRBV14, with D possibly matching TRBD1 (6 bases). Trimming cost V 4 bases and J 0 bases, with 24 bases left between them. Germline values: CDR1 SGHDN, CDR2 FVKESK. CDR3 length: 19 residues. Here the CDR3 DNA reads TGTGCCAGCAGCCCCCGCCCAGGGGCCCTTCGCGATATGAACACTGAAGCTTTCTTT. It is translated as CASSPRPGALRDMNTEAFF. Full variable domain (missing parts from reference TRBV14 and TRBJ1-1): EAGVTQFPSHSVIEKGQTVTLRCDPISGHDNLYWYRRVMGKEIKFLLHFVKESKQDESGMPNNRFLAERTGGTYSTLKVQPAELEDSGVYFCASSPRPGALRDMNTEAFFGQGTRLTVV.

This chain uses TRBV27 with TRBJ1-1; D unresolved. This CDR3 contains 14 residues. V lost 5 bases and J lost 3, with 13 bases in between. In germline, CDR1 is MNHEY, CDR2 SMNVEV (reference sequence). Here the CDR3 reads CASSNRAPHTEAFF. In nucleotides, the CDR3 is TGTGCCAGCAGTAACCGGGCCCCTCACACTGAAGCTTTCTTT.

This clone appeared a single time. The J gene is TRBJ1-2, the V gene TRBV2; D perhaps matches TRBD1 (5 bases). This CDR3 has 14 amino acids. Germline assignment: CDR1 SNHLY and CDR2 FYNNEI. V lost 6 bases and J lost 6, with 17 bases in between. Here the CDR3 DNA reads TGTGCCAGCAGGGGGATCTTCCCGGGGCATGGCTACACCTTC. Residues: CASRGIFPGHGYTF. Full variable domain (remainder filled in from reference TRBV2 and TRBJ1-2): EPEVTQTPSHQVTQMGQEVILRCVPISNHLYFYWYRQILGQKVEFLVSFYNNEISEKSEIFDDQFSVERPDGSNFTLKIRSTKLEDSAMYFCASRGIFPGHGYTFGSGTRLTVV.

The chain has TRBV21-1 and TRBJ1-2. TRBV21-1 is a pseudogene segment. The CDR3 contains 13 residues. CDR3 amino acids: CASLRGLSIGYTF. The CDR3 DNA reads TGTGCCAGCCTCCGGGGCCTGTCTATTGGCTACACCTTC.

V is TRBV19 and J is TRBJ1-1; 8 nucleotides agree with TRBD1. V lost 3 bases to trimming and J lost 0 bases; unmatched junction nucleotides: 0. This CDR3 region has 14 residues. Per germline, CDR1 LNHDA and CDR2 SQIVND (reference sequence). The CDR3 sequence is CASSMDRVNTEAFF. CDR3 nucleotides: TGTGCCAGTAGTATGGACAGGGTGAACACTGAAGCTTTCTTT.

The CDR3 nucleotides are TGTGCCAGCGAAACCGGGACGCGAGGCACAGATACGCAGTATTTT. It specifies CASETGTRGTDTQYF. This chain joins TRBV2 and TRBJ2-3; D may correspond to TRBD1 or TRBD2 (5 bases each). The CDR3 runs to 15 residues. The germline gives CDR1 SNHLY, CDR2 FYNNEI. Trimming cost V 8 bases and J 1 base, with 16 bases left between them.

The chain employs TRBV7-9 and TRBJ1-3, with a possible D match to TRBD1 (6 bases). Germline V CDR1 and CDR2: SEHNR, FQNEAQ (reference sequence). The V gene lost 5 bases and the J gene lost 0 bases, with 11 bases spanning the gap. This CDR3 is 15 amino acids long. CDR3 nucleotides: TGTGCCAGCAGCGCTGACAGGAGCTCTGGAAACACCATATATTTT. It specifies CASSADRSSGNTIYF.

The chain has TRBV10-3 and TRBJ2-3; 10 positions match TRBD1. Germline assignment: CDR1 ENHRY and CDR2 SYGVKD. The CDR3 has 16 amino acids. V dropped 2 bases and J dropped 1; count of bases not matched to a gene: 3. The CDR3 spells CAISEVGQGGTDTQYF. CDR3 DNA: TGTGCCATCAGTGAGGTAGGACAGGGGGGCACAGATACGCAGTATTTT.

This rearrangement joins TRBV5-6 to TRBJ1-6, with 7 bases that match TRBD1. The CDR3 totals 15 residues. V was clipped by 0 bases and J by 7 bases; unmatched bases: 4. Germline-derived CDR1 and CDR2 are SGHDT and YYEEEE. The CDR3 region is CASSLGQGLNSPLHF. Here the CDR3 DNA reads TGTGCCAGCAGCTTGGGACAGGGATTAAATTCACCCCTCCACTTT. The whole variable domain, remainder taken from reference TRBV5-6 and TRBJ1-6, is DAGVTQSPTHLIKTRGQQVTLRCSPKSGHDTVSWYQQALGQGPQFIFQYYEEEERQRGNFPDRFSGHQFPNYSSELNVNALLLGDSALYLCASSLGQGLNSPLHFGNGTRLTVT.

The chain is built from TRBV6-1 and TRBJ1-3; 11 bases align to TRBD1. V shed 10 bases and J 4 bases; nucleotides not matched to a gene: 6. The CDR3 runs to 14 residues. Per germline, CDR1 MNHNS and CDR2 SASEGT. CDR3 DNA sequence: TGTGCCACCGCCCGGGACAGGGGGGGAAACACCATATATTTT. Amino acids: CATARDRGGNTIYF.

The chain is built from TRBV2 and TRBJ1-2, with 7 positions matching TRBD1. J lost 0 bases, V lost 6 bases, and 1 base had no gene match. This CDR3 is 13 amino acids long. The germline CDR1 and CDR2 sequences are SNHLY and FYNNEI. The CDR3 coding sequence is TGTGCCAGCAGCGACAGGGCTAACTATGGCTACACCTTC. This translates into CASSDRANYGYTF.

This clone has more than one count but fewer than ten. The CDR3, as DNA: TGCAGTGCTAGGGCTCCGGAGACCCAGTACTTC. It is translated as CSARAPETQYF. V is TRBV20-1 and J is TRBJ2-5; D gene unclear. CDR1 DFQATT and CDR2 SNEGSKA come from the germline V gene (reference sequence). The CDR3 consists of 11 residues. Trimming took off 3 bases at V and 5 bases at J, with 7 bases between the two ends.

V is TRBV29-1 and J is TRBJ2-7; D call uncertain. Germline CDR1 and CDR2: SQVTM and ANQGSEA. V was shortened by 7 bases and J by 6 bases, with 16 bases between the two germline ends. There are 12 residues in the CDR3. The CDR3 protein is CSGGLSILEQYF. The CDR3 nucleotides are TGCAGCGGAGGTCTTTCCATCCTCGAGCAGTACTTC.

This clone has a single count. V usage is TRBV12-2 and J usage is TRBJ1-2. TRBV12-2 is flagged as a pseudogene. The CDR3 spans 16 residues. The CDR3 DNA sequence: TGTGCAAGTCGCCTGTACCCACGTGAGGAGCCTCCGGGCTACACCTTC. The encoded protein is CASRLYPREEPPGYTF.

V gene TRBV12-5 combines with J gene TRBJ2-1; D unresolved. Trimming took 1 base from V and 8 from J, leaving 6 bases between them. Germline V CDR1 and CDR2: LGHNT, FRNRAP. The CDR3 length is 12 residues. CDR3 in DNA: TGTGCTAGTGGTTTGGAGACACATGAGCAGTTCTTC. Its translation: CASGLETHEQFF.